These 31 T cell receptor beta chains were all obtained from the same sample, sequenced in a study of tissue T cells after allogeneic stem cell transplantation. Method: immunoSEQ multiplex PCR; TCRdb's copy keeps in-frame clones and lacks some. This table has fewer than 20,000 clones, roughly 70% appearing once. Sequencing was performed on spleen. The receptors shown here come from a female BALB/c mouse in good health. Strain MHC haplotype: H2-d.

This clone was seen a handful of times. Gene names are the mouse ones. The read ends 1 residue early relative to the CDR3; the germline J gene fills the gap. The chain links TRBV13-1 to TRBJ2-1; TRBD1 is a possible D gene (6 bases). The CDR3 has 13 amino acids. Between the trimmed V and J ends, which lost 2 bases and 7 bases, there was a span of 10 bases. The V gene's germline CDR1 is NSHNY and CDR2 SYGAGN. The part of the CDR3 DNA that was read is TGTGCCAGCAGTGACCCAGGGGAAGCTGAGCAGTTC. This codes for CASSDPGEAEQF. The CDR3 as a whole reads CASSDPGEAEQFF.

About this clone itself: Germline and genes: mouse. From the germline J gene comes the end of the CDR3, since the read stops 1 residue before it. The gene calls are TRBV5 and TRBJ1-3, with no clear D. CDR1 LGHNA and CDR2 YNLKQL come from the germline V gene (reference sequence). This CDR3 comprises 15 residues. The germline V and J ends were trimmed by 0 bases and 0 bases, with 6 bases remaining between them. The CDR3 reads CASSQDTNSGNTLYF. The CDR3 DNA, read in part, is TGTGCCAGCAGCCAAGATACGAATTCTGGAAATACGCTCTAT.

A note on this clone: All gene names here are mouse names. With the read ending 1 residue before the CDR3 end, the germline J gene is used to fill in that end. The chain links TRBV5 to TRBJ2-7; D might be TRBD1 (5 bases). CDR1 and CDR2 from the germline V gene are LGHNA and YNLKQL (reference sequence). Trimming took off 7 bases at V and 7 bases at J, with 11 bases between the two ends. This CDR3 contains 11 residues. The CDR3 loop is CASTSGWEQYF. The CDR3 bases that were read are TGTGCCAGCACCTCAGGGTGGGAACAGTAC.

In the case of this clone: Gene names denote mouse genes. The DNA ends 1 residue before the CDR3 does, and the rest of the CDR3 is filled in from the germline J gene. The V and J genes are TRBV1 and TRBJ2-2, with TRBD1 matching over 7 bases. Germline-derived CDR1 and CDR2 are NSQYPW and LRSPGD (reference sequence). The CDR3 spans 15 residues. The V and J ends lost 6 bases and 0 bases, in that order; junction bases with no gene match: 4. This CDR3 reads CTCREGQSNTGQLYF. Incomplete CDR3 DNA: TGCACCTGCAGGGAGGGACAGTCAAACACCGGGCAGCTCTAC.

Points on this clone: Each gene name is a mouse one. The read comes to an end 1 residue before the CDR3 does, leaving the germline J gene to fill in the end. V is TRBV16 and J is TRBJ2-5; 8 nucleotides align to TRBD2. The germline CDR1 and CDR2 sequences are SGHSA and FRNQAP. There are 15 residues in the CDR3. V shed 0 bases, J shed 6 bases, and the junction held 5 bases outside the gene matches. This CDR3 reads CASSLDTGGGDTQYF. The DNA read from the CDR3 is TGTGCAAGCAGCTTAGATACTGGGGGAGGGGACACCCAGTAC.

This clone was recorded a few times. The gene symbols are mouse symbols. Coverage ceases 1 residue before the CDR3 finishes, and the germline J gene fills in the end. V is TRBV5 and J is TRBJ2-7; 8 nucleotides match TRBD1. CDR3 length equals 15 residues. Germline V gene sequence: CDR1 LGHNA, CDR2 YNLKQL (reference sequence). V was pared by 0 bases and J by 7 bases, with 8 bases of the junction left unmatched. This CDR3 is CASSQDHQGAGEQYF. Incomplete CDR3 DNA: TGTGCCAGCAGCCAAGATCACCAGGGGGCGGGGGAACAGTAC.

This clone was detected a few times. The germline and genes are mouse ones. The read stops 1 residue short of the end of the CDR3; the missing end is completed from the germline J gene. The chain combines TRBV2 with TRBJ1-5; possible D gene TRBD1, 5 bases. This CDR3 region has 14 residues. Trimming removed 4 bases from V and 1 base from J, with 8 bases in between. Germline CDR1 LGHNA, CDR2 YSYQKL. CDR3 bases read: TGTGCCAGCAGCCCGGACATCAACAACCAGGCTCCGCTT. Encoded protein: CASSPDINNQAPL. The whole CDR3 protein is CASSPDINNQAPLF. The full variable domain, with the rest looked up from reference TRBV2 and TRBJ1-5, is DPKIIQKPKYLVAVTGSEKILICEQYLGHNAMYWYRQSAKKPLEFMFSYSYQKLMDNQTASSRFQPQSSKKNHLDLQITALKPDDSATYFCASSPDINNQAPLFGEGTRLSVL.

As for this clone: The gene names here belong to mouse. The CDR3 DNA, read in part, is TGTGCCAGCAGTGGGGACAGGGGGCTTTACACCCAGTAC. As protein: CASSGDRGLYTQY. The CDR3 reads in full as CASSGDRGLYTQYF. The V call is TRBV4, the J call TRBJ2-5; 12 bases map to TRBD1. Read sequence stops 1 residue before the CDR3 end, and the germline J gene provides the missing end. Germline CDR1 reads LGHDT; CDR2 reads YNNKQL (reference sequence). The CDR3 totals 14 residues. Trimming removed 6 bases from V and 7 bases from J; junction bases left unmatched: 5.

A word on this clone: The listed genes are named as in mouse. The CDR3 goes on 1 residue after the read ends, and that part is filled in from the germline J gene. The gene calls are TRBV13-2 and TRBJ2-7; 9 bases agree with TRBD1. V was pared by 6 bases and J by 0 bases, with 4 bases of the junction left unmatched. CDR3 length: 14 amino acids. Per germline, CDR1 NNHNN and CDR2 SYGAGS (reference sequence). The CDR3 spells CASARQGDSYEQYF. The CDR3 DNA, read in part, is TGTGCCAGCGCCAGACAGGGGGACTCCTATGAACAGTAC.

On this clone: Mouse names are used for the genes. The read is 1 residue too short to cover the CDR3 end, so that end is filled in from the germline J gene. The chain has TRBV30 and TRBJ1-4; 9 nucleotides line up with TRBD1. With 1 base clipped from V and 3 bases from J, the junction kept 0 bases outside the gene matches. Germline loops: CDR1 SQVVS, CDR2 ANEGSEA. CDR3 length: 14 amino acids. CDR3 in amino acids: CSSRGQGANERLFF. Partial CDR3 DNA: TGTAGTTCTAGAGGACAGGGGGCCAACGAAAGATTATTT.

Concerning this clone: Here the gene names and germline are mouse. The read ends 1 residue shy of where the CDR3 ends; the end is completed using the germline J gene. This sequence joins TRBV14 and TRBJ1-2; 8 bases line up with TRBD1. Trimming took 4 bases from V and 3 from J; bases not matched to a gene: 2. CDR1 and CDR2 from the germline V gene are SGHDT and FRDEAV. CDR3 length equals 13 residues. CDR3 DNA (partial): TGTGCCAGCAGTCCGACAGGGGACTCCGACTACACC. Residues: CASSPTGDSDYT. The complete CDR3 sequence is CASSPTGDSDYTF.

On this clone: Gene names denote mouse genes. With the read ending 1 residue before the CDR3 end, the germline J gene is used to fill in that end. The J gene is TRBJ2-1, the V gene TRBV12-1; 11 nucleotides agree with TRBD2. CDR3 size: 14 residues. Germline assignment: CDR1 SGHSN and CDR2 HYEKVE. V dropped 3 bases and J dropped 6; count of bases not matched to a gene: 3. The CDR3 loop reads CASSWDWGIAEQFF. The sequenced CDR3 bases are TGTGCCAGCTCTTGGGACTGGGGGATTGCTGAGCAGTTC.

About this clone itself: Mouse names are used for the genes. Read sequence stops 1 residue before the CDR3 end, and the germline J gene provides the missing end. The J gene is TRBJ2-3, the V gene TRBV5; 8 bases line up with TRBD2. The CDR3 length is 16 residues. Germline-derived CDR1 and CDR2 are LGHNA and YNLKQL (reference sequence). The V gene end was trimmed by 1 base and the J gene end by 0 bases; junction bases not matched to a gene: 3. The covered CDR3 bases are TGTGCCAGCAGCCAAGTGGGGGGGGCTAGTGCAGAAACGCTGTAT. Protein product: CASSQVGGASAETLY. In full, the CDR3 reads CASSQVGGASAETLYF.

About this clone: Mouse gene names and germline throughout. Read sequence stops 1 residue before the CDR3 end, and the germline J gene provides the missing end. This chain uses TRBV4 with TRBJ1-1, with TRBD1 identical over 7 bases. The CDR3 sequence is 13 residues long. J gave up 0 bases and V 5 bases, and 0 bases lay outside the gene matches. The germline V gene encodes CDR1 LGHDT and CDR2 YNNKQL (reference sequence). The DNA read from the CDR3 is TGTGCCAGCAGCGGGACAGCAAACACAGAAGTCTTC. Protein: CASSGTANTEVF. In full, the CDR3 is CASSGTANTEVFF.

This clone was observed a single time. Genes and germline are mouse. The read finishes 1 residue shy of the CDR3 end, and the germline J gene is used to complete it. The chain combines TRBV29 with TRBJ1-4, with D possibly matching TRBD1 (6 bases). The CDR3 has 14 amino acids. The germline CDR1 and CDR2 sequences are MSHET and SYDVDS. The V and J ends lost 5 bases and 2 bases respectively, with 9 bases between them. The CDR3 bases that were read are TGTGCTAGCAGTGCCGGGACATCCAACGAAAGATTATTT. This sequence encodes CASSAGTSNERLF. From start to end, the CDR3 is CASSAGTSNERLFF.

The count of this clone is one. Mouse gene names and germline throughout. The CDR3 goes on 1 residue after the read ends, and that part is filled in from the germline J gene. This chain links TRBV4 with TRBJ1-2; TRBD1 aligns across 8 bases. The CDR3 runs to 14 residues. CDR1 and CDR2 from the germline V gene are LGHDT and YNNKQL (reference sequence). J was trimmed by 0 bases and V by 5 bases; bases with no gene match: 2. The sequenced part of the CDR3 DNA is TGTGCCAGCAGCCAGACAGGGGCAAACTCCGACTACACC. Translating gives CASSQTGANSDYT. The full CDR3 protein reads CASSQTGANSDYTF. Complete variable domain (other parts from reference TRBV4 and TRBJ1-2): ETAVFQTPNYHVTQVGNEVSFNCKQTLGHDTMYWYKQDSKKLLKIMFSYNNKQLIVNETVPRRFSPQSSDKAHLNLRIKSVEPEDSAVYLCASSQTGANSDYTFGSGTRLLVI.

As concerns this clone: Gene names denote mouse genes. The read gets to within 1 residue of the CDR3 end, and the germline J gene fills in the rest. The gene calls are TRBV29 and TRBJ2-4; possibly TRBD1 or TRBD2 for D (5 bases each). In germline, CDR1 is MSHET, CDR2 SYDVDS. The CDR3 contains 13 residues. V dropped 5 bases and J dropped 1 base, with 7 bases sitting between them. The sequenced CDR3 bases are TGTGCTAGCAGTGGGGGTCGTCAAAACACCTTGTAC. This sequence encodes CASSGGRQNTLY. The full CDR3 protein reads CASSGGRQNTLYF.

To note about this clone: Mouse gene names and germline throughout. The read gets to within 1 residue of the CDR3 end, and the germline J gene fills in the rest. V usage is TRBV13-2 and J usage is TRBJ2-5; 7 nucleotides agree with TRBD2. The CDR3 runs 14 residues. The germline V gene encodes CDR1 NNHNN and CDR2 SYGAGS (reference sequence). Trimming removed 0 bases from V and 4 bases from J; junction bases left unmatched: 2. The CDR3 loop is CASGDVGGEDTQYF. The CDR3 DNA, read in part, is TGTGCCAGCGGTGATGTGGGGGGTGAAGACACCCAGTAC.

On this clone: The gene names given are mouse names. The sequence runs out 1 residue before the end of the CDR3; the remainder is reconstructed from the germline J gene. The chain carries TRBV13-1 and TRBJ1-5; 7 bases are a match to TRBD1. V gave up 0 bases and J gave up 3 bases; unmatched junction bases: 6. The CDR3 runs 16 residues. Germline-derived CDR1 and CDR2 are NSHNY and SYGAGN. CDR3: CASSDAPGQLNQAPLF. Partial CDR3 DNA: TGTGCCAGCAGTGATGCACCGGGACAGCTCAACCAGGCTCCGCTT. Looking up the rest from reference TRBV13-1 and TRBJ1-5 gives the full variable domain: EAAVTQSPRNKVTVTGGNVTLSCRQTNSHNYMYWYRQDTGHGLRLIHYSYGAGNLRIGDVPDGYKATRTTQEDFFLLLELASPSQTSLYFCASSDAPGQLNQAPLFGEGTRLSVL.

Turning to this clone: Germline and genes: mouse. The DNA ends 1 residue before the CDR3 does, and the rest of the CDR3 is filled in from the germline J gene. The chain uses TRBV5 and TRBJ2-7, with unresolved D. V lost 0 bases and J lost 4, with 4 bases in between. Germline V lookup: CDR1 LGHNA, CDR2 YNLKQL (reference sequence). This CDR3 comprises 12 residues. Incomplete CDR3 DNA: TGTGCCAGCAGCCAAGAACAGTATGAACAGTAC. As protein: CASSQEQYEQY. The whole CDR3 reads CASSQEQYEQYF.

This clone was seen more than once but under ten times. Genes and germline are mouse. Partial CDR3 DNA: TGTGCCAGCAGCCAAGAGACAGATAATTCGCCCCTCTAC. The encoded protein is CASSQETDNSPLY. The CDR3 in its entirety is CASSQETDNSPLYF. J is TRBJ1-6 and V is TRBV2, with a possible D match to TRBD1 (5 bases). The read comes to an end 1 residue before the CDR3 does, leaving the germline J gene to fill in the end. TRBJ1-6 carries the ORF label, with uncertain function. The CDR3 length is 14 residues. V lost 0 bases and J lost 5, with 5 bases in between. Germline V lookup: CDR1 LGHNA, CDR2 YSYQKL.

Remarks on this clone: The genes and germline here are from mouse. The CDR3 extends 1 residue past the end of the read, so its final part is completed from the germline J gene. The chain recombines TRBV13-2 with TRBJ2-5, with 12 bases matching TRBD2. V lost 4 bases to trimming and J lost 7 bases; unmatched junction nucleotides: 10. The germline V gene encodes CDR1 NNHNN and CDR2 SYGAGS (reference sequence). The CDR3 runs 16 residues. The DNA read from the CDR3 is TGTGCCAGCGGTAGGGGGGACTGGGGGGAGGTGAACACCCAGTAC. Its protein product is CASGRGDWGEVNTQY. The complete CDR3 sequence is CASGRGDWGEVNTQYF.

As regards this clone: The gene names here belong to mouse. The CDR3 is cut off 1 residue early in the read; its end comes from the germline J gene. This sequence joins TRBV14 and TRBJ1-3, with D possibly matching TRBD1 (6 bases). The V end lost 3 bases, the J end lost 0 bases, and 7 bases lay between the germline ends. This CDR3 has 14 residues. Germline V gives CDR1 SGHDT, CDR2 FRDEAV. The CDR3: CASSWDNSGNTLYF. CDR3 DNA, as far as it was read: TGTGCCAGCAGTTGGGACAATTCTGGAAATACGCTCTAT.

Regarding this clone: These gene names are mouse names. Sequencing ends 1 residue short of the CDR3 end; the germline J gene provides the rest. The chain has TRBV5 and TRBJ2-5, with D perhaps TRBD1 (5 bases). Germline CDR1 LGHNA, CDR2 YNLKQL (reference sequence). Trimming took 0 bases from V and 3 from J, leaving 10 bases between them. The CDR3 is 15 amino acids. CDR3 amino acids: CASSQDGREQDTQYF. The DNA read from the CDR3 is TGTGCCAGCAGCCAAGATGGCAGGGAGCAAGACACCCAGTAC.

With regard to this clone: Mouse gene names apply. The read finishes 1 residue shy of the CDR3 end, and the germline J gene is used to complete it. The chain couples TRBV13-2 to TRBJ2-2; TRBD2 aligns across 7 bases. V lost 2 bases and J lost 3; bases outside the gene matches: 1. This CDR3 spans 14 amino acids. Germline V gene lookup returns CDR1 NNHNN and CDR2 SYGAGS (reference sequence). The CDR3 sequence: CASGEGGDTGQLYF. The CDR3 bases that were read are TGTGCCAGCGGTGAGGGGGGGGACACCGGGCAGCTCTAC.

This clone was counted between two and nine times. Germline and genes here are mouse. The read is 1 residue too short to cover the CDR3 end, so that end is filled in from the germline J gene. V and J are TRBV4 and TRBJ2-7; TRBD2 might be the D (5 bases). This CDR3 contains 13 residues. The V end lost 3 bases, the J end lost 0 bases, and 6 bases lay between the germline ends. In germline, CDR1 is LGHDT, CDR2 YNNKQL (reference sequence). The sequenced CDR3 bases are TGTGCCAGCAGCTATGGGGTCTCCTATGAACAGTAC. Protein: CASSYGVSYEQY. The whole CDR3 region reads CASSYGVSYEQYF.

A remark on this clone: Genes and germline are mouse. The read falls 1 residue short of the CDR3 end, and the missing part is taken from the germline J gene. The genes are TRBV19 and TRBJ2-3, with TRBD2 matching over 13 bases. CDR3 size: 17 residues. In germline, CDR1 is FNHDT, CDR2 SITEND (reference sequence). V shed 3 bases, J shed 0 bases, and the junction held 4 bases outside the gene matches. CDR3 DNA, as far as it was read: TGTGCCAGCAGTACACGGACTGGGGGGGCTAGTGCAGAAACGCTGTAT. This gives the protein CASSTRTGGASAETLY. The complete CDR3 sequence is CASSTRTGGASAETLYF.

Of note for this clone: All gene names here are mouse names. Sequencing ends 1 residue short of the CDR3 end; the germline J gene provides the rest. The chain recombines TRBV19 with TRBJ2-4; 8 positions match TRBD2. CDR1 and CDR2 from the germline V gene are FNHDT and SITEND (reference sequence). The CDR3 runs to 15 residues. V gave up 2 bases and J gave up 0 bases; unmatched junction bases: 2. The CDR3 protein is CASSMHWGSQNTLYF. The sequenced part of the CDR3 DNA is TGTGCCAGCAGTATGCACTGGGGGAGTCAAAACACCTTGTAC.

A word on this clone: Gene names and germline refer to mouse. With the read ending 1 residue before the CDR3 end, the germline J gene is used to fill in that end. The chain carries TRBV14 and TRBJ2-1; D is unclear. This CDR3 region has 14 residues. Per the germline V gene, CDR1 is SGHDT and CDR2 is FRDEAV. Between the trimmed V and J ends, which lost 2 bases and 1 base, there was a span of 7 bases. Partial CDR3 DNA: TGTGCCAGCAGTTTGGGCAGAAACTATGCTGAGCAGTTC. Translated, it gives CASSLGRNYAEQF. In full, the CDR3 reads CASSLGRNYAEQFF.

Regarding this clone: The gene names given are mouse names. The read is 1 residue too short to cover the CDR3 end, so that end is filled in from the germline J gene. The chain links TRBV13-1 to TRBJ2-7; D call uncertain. The CDR3 spans 12 residues. In germline, CDR1 is NSHNY, CDR2 SYGAGN. V dropped 1 base and J dropped 3 bases, with 5 bases sitting between them. The CDR3 bases that were read are TGTGCCAGCAGTGATCGCAGCTATGAACAGTAC. This sequence encodes CASSDRSYEQY. The full CDR3 is CASSDRSYEQYF.

Turning to this clone: Gene names are the mouse ones. The read falls 1 residue short of the CDR3 end, and the missing part is taken from the germline J gene. The chain is built from TRBV31 and TRBJ2-1, with TRBD2 matching 8 bases. This CDR3 has 13 residues. CDR1 is GKSSPN and CDR2 is SITVG in the germline V gene. V lost 0 bases, J lost 5 bases, and 0 bases stayed unmatched. The sequenced CDR3 bases are TGTGCCTGGAGTCTGGGGGGGCATGCTGAGCAGTTC. Translation gives CAWSLGGHAEQF. The whole CDR3 protein is CAWSLGGHAEQFF.